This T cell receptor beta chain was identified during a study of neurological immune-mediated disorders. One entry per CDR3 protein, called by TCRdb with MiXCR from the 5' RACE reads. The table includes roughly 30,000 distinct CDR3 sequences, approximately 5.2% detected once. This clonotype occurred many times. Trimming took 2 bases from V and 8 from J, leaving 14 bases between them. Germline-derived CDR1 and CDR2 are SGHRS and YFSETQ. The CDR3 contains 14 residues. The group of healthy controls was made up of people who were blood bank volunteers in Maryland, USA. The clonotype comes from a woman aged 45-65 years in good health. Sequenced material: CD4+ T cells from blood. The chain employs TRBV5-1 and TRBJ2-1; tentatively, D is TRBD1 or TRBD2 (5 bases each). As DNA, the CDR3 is TGCGCCAGCAGCTTTGGGGGAGAGCCCCATGAGCAGTTCTTC. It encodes CASSFGGEPHEQFF. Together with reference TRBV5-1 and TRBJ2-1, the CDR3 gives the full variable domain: KAGVTQTPRYLIKTRGQQVTLSCSPISGHRSVSWYQQTPGQGLQFLFEYFSETQRNKGNFPGRFSGRQFSNSRSEMNVSTLELGDSALYLCASSFGGEPHEQFFGPGTRLTVL.